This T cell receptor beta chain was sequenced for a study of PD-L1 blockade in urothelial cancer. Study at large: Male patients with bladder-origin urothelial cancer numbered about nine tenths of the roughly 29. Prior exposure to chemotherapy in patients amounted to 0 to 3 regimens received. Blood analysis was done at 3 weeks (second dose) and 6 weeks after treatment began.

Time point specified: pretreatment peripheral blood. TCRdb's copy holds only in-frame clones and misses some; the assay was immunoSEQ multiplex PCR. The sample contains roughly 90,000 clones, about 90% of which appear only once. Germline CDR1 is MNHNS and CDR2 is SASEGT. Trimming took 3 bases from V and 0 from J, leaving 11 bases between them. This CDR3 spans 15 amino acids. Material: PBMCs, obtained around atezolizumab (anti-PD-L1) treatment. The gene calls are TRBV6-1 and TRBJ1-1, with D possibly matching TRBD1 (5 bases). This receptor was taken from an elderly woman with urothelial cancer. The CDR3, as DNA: TGTGCCAGCAGTGATGGAGGGGTCATGAACACTGAAGCTTTCTTT. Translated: CASSDGGVMNTEAFF.